This T cell receptor (beta chain) was captured by sequencing in a study of long-term antiretroviral therapy in people with HIV. This CDR3 spans 12 amino acids. Between the trimmed V and J ends, which lost 5 bases and 4 bases, there was a span of 8 bases. Germline V CDR1 and CDR2: MNHEY, SMNVEV (reference sequence). Sequencing used immunoSEQ v3.0 at survey level. Profiled with immunoSEQ multiplex PCR; TCRdb holds only in-frame clones, not every one. The repertoire holds approximately 14,000 clones, with roughly 83% as singletons. The sequence was obtained from a man in his forties with HIV. This chain links TRBV27 with TRBJ1-2, with a tentative D call TRBD1 (6 bases). Sequencing used unsorted PBMCs, obtained just before starting antiretroviral therapy. The CDR3 DNA reads TGTGCCAGCAGTCGAGGGGGCTATGGCTACACCTTC. Amino acid sequence: CASSRGGYGYTF.